The 2 T cell receptor beta chains in this list originate from one sample, sequenced in a study of T cells in Graves' hyperthyroidism and ophthalmopathy. The CDR3 regions of TCR beta were amplified from RNA transcripts. The study used the HTBI primer set for a first-round RT-PCR of the TCR CDR3. MiXCR was run by TCRdb on the multiplex PCR reads, yielding one entry per CDR3 protein. The sample yields hundreds of thousands of distinct CDR3 sequences, around 38% seen once. Sequencing was carried out using blood. The source is a man in his late teens or twenties with Graves' hyperthyroidism.

Ten or more counts support this clonotype. J is TRBJ2-5 and V is TRBV6-5; 9 bases fit TRBD2. Per the germline V gene, CDR1 is MNHEY and CDR2 is SVGAGI. The V gene end was trimmed by 8 bases and the J gene end by 4 bases; junction bases not matched to a gene: 8. The CDR3 spans 14 residues. The CDR3 DNA reads TGTGCCAGCGAAGGCGGGGGGGCAGGAGAGACCCAGTACTTC. It is translated as CASEGGGAGETQYF.

J is TRBJ1-1 and V is TRBV9, with D possibly TRBD1 on 6 matching bases. Germline values: CDR1 SGDLS, CDR2 YYNGEE. V shed 4 bases and J shed 2 bases, with 21 bases lying between them. This CDR3 spans 17 amino acids. Here the CDR3 DNA reads TGTGCCAGCAGCCAAGATTGGGGGCTAACAACTAACACTGAAGCTTTCTTT. It encodes CASSQDWGLTTNTEAFF.